This T cell receptor (beta chain) was sequenced during a study of blood T cell repertoires in COVID-19. On the study more broadly: Both acute and convalescent COVID-19 samples were obtained from the United States, Italy and Spain.

Germline-derived CDR1 and CDR2 are KGHSH and LQKENI. Between the trimmed V and J ends, which lost 2 bases and 1 base, there was a span of 8 bases. CDR3 size: 14 residues. Generated by immunoSEQ multiplex PCR, the TCRdb table keeps only in-frame clones and is missing some. This repertoire shows about 20,000 clones, more than 65% found once; its top ten account for 56%. The chain carries TRBV18 and TRBJ1-1; D is undetermined. This clonotype was obtained from an elderly man with acute or convalescent COVID-19. The sample was peripheral blood. As DNA, the CDR3 is TGTGCCAGCTCACCAGCCAGAAAGAACACTGAAGCTTTCTTT. Amino acids: CASSPARKNTEAFF.